Included here is one TCR beta chain sequence, with context. It lacks a known antigen. Per-base qualities were not stored, and no clone one base away is much larger. The library was obtained by UMI-ligation and nested PCR. The beta constant-region primer consisted of an equimolar mixture of two oligonucleotides that together covered TRBC1 and TRBC2. The ligated cDNA went through four rounds of PCR with nested alpha and beta constant-region primers together with the SP2 primer. A single-stranded oligonucleotide bearing the SP2 primer plus a 12-nucleotide UMI was ligated onto the 3' end of the cDNA by T4 RNA ligase 1. Incubation of the ligation reaction was carried out at 16 degrees C for about 19-25 hours. PCR2 was usually performed as a SYBR Green qPCR and halted at a preset threshold so that over-amplification would not occur. All purifications after the first were performed with Agencourt AMPure XP magnetic beads. Library quantification was done by Qubit, followed by a TapeStation check on which the main peak was expected at around 650 bp. The pooled libraries were sequenced on an Illumina MiSeq using v2 2x251 paired-end kits, which usually yielded 1-2 million reads per sample. Each sample was pooled at about 4.2 nM, and roughly 4.5-8% PhiX was included to help cluster recognition. The published analysis was carried out like this. Decombinator assigned V and J genes to Demultiplexor-processed FASTQ reads by tag matching, allowing a single base-pair mismatch. By using UMIs, Collapsinator corrected both sequencing errors and the frequency errors caused by PCR heterogeneity. CDR3Translator translated TCRs and extracted CDR3s from the conserved cysteine to the FGXG phenylalanine, flagging non-productive sequences. Repertoires were subsampled to equal numbers of UMI-defined TCRs before Gini, Shannon entropy and inverse Simpson indices were calculated. Clonotype abundance distributions were fitted to a power law by maximum likelihood within the linear range. For one naive CD8 sample, the pipeline and MIGEC produced similar UMI counts, unique TCR numbers and clonal distributions. One analysis removed from the naive repertoire any naive TCRs that were also present in any memory subset from the same donor. A set of roughly 7,000 CMV-associated CDR3 sequences, compiled from VDJdb and a published dataset, was used to search the repertoires. Starting from the raw public reads, TCRdb applied fastp trimming at Q25, assembled clones with MiXCR and retained in-frame beta chains. A single entry per CDR3 protein holds the most common genes and DNA from its merged rows. These V and J calls originate from TCRdb's pipeline instead of the authors' own analysis. The sample yields roughly 150,000 distinct CDR3 sequences; over 20% were counted once. Around 0.11% of the sample is in the top ten clones.

These data are taken from a study of naive and memory T cell subsets (dated by TCRdb to about 2017). About the study as a whole: An open-source, UMI-based TCR alpha and beta sequencing pipeline was applied to sorted naive and memory peripheral blood T cell subsets. RNA was DNase-treated and reverse transcribed with TCR constant-region primers, mostly using SuperScript III. Complete agreement was observed between the functional CMV T cell responses and the IgG serology results.

From the second PCR step on, the TCR alpha and beta chain libraries were amplified in separate reactions. CMV status of each donor was established by measuring IFNgamma production from CD4+ T cells after fresh PBMCs were stimulated overnight with CMV viral lysate. Using Miltenyi beads, CD4 T cells were first positively selected, and CD8 T cells were then positively selected from the CD4-negative fraction. Cells were stained for CD3, CD4, CD8, CD45RA, CD27 and a live/dead dye and were sorted on a BD Aria II into four subsets based on CD45RA and CD27. Blood came from a few healthy volunteers, each fractionated into CD4 and CD8 T cells and then into four differentiation subsets. Roughly 0.12 L of peripheral blood was taken from each donor, and PBMC were separated by density-gradient centrifugation on Ficoll-Paque PLUS. Sorted cells were lysed in RLT buffer, after which RNA was extracted using a Qiagen RNeasy kit and stored at -80 degrees C.

General findings and caveats noted by the study authors: Gini index rose and Shannon and inverse Simpson diversity fell from naive through CM, EM and EMRA in both CD4 and CD8 cells. The abundance of TCRs followed a power law with an exponent that differed between naive and memory subsets yet stayed consistent across the three individuals. A few larger clonotypes were found in naive repertoires, especially CD8, and these larger clonotypes were possibly memory cells re-expressing CD45RA. No ground truth was available to validate the repertoire findings for the naive and memory subsets. RNA-based TCR counts may be affected by expression changes linked to T cell activation and differentiation. Following error correction, more than 95% of naive TCR sequences occurred only once, which made naive abundance distributions much steeper than those of memory subsets. Single alpha or beta chain sequences, rather than paired alpha/beta receptors, were used to define clonotypes.

Including the terminal cysteine and phenylalanine, the CDR3 comprises 14 residues. CDR3 DNA only is kept here, 42 bases in frame from base 1. V is cut by 4 bases and J by 6 bases, and the space between the germline ends is 13 bases. The clonotype originates from a human donor in good health. The sequenced sample consisted of naive CD4+ T cells from blood. The sample's cell subset or site, from its label and the paper: naive T cells, CD45RA high CD27+. The rearranged segments are TRBV12-3 or TRBV12-4 and TRBJ2-1; a tentative D match to TRBD2 spans 6 bases. The bases read TGTGCCAGCAGTTACCGCGGACTAAGCAATGAGCAGTTCTTC. Its coded protein is CASSYRGLSNEQFF.